These T cell receptor beta chains were read from a single sample in a study of blood T cell repertoires in COVID-19. This table comes from immunoSEQ multiplex PCR, and its TCRdb copy is limited to in-frame clones, with some not included. The data contain some 50,000 clones, 65% to 90% of them singletons. The sequenced sample was peripheral blood. The receptor source for this set is a human donor in a cohort sampled during active COVID-19. Each CDR3 is given with its conserved first and last residue.

TRBV6-6,CASSRGTGQETQYF
TRBV6-5,CASRQGIANTGELFF
TRBV21-1,CASSRSGREVPGGELFF
TRBV3-1/TRBV3-2,CASSQVQGKDSPLHF
TRBV7-3,CASSLRAAEAGELFF
TRBV11-2,CASLTQVNTEAFF
TRBV19,CASSSTGKDEKLFF
TRBV30,CAWSVQDRGQLNPQHF
TRBV7-9,CASSAAAVTYEQYF
TRBV6-5,CASAGANTEAFF
TRBV10-2,CASSLGLEAFF
TRBV7-8,CASSSRTANSGANVLTF
TRBV5-1,CASSLSPSGNEQFF
TRBV13,CASSFSPAGSYEQYF
TRBV24-1,CATSDSRVRGETQYF
TRBV5-1,CASSPGQGAREQYF
TRBV28,CASSRYDEQYF
TRBV19,CASGTRGLTEAFF
TRBV4-1,CASSQDMGRVSGYTF
TRBV3-1/TRBV3-2,CASSQGQGGMGYEQYF
TRBV7-2,CASSFRGLPEAFF
TRBV5-1,CASSFFAGGDEQYF
TRBV6-6,CASSYREQPQHF
TRBV5-1,CASSFDSKTQYF
TRBV5-1,CASSNSGQGDGYTF
TRBV2,CATTREARGNTIYF
TRBV20-1,CSASSRVEKLFF
TRBV7-7,CASSLDVMSGAELFF
TRBV11-1,CASSTGAGNIQYF
TRBV2,CASSGNLRGFDEQYF
TRBV29-1,CSVEERQGSVRQETQYF
TRBV7-2,CASSTSGGRANEQFF
TRBV6-4,CASSPLHSTGELFF
TRBV6-6,CASSHAFRRRNYGYTF
TRBV28,CASSSPGQTEEAFF
TRBV10-2,CASHRDRSNTGELFF
TRBV27,CASSLGGQTYEQYF
TRBV5-1,CASSTQGATGELFF
TRBV7-3,CASSLQGTYNEQFF
TRBV25-1,CASSESPRNNYGYTF
TRBV7-9,CASTLSGESYTF
TRBV5-6,CASSLLWTEETQYF
TRBV19,CASSIDRGNTEAFF
TRBV28,CASSLWASSSYEQYF
TRBV7-2,CASSPYDRATGGYTF
TRBV24-1,CATIGGRVSYEQYF
TRBV5-1,CASSLRGDRVGTDTQYF
TRBV5-1,CASSLGQGGRDTQYF
TRBV10-3,CAISPGQGGETQYF
TRBV9,CASSALYFTEAFF
TRBV6-5,CASRTGTGVEKLFF
TRBV28,CASSLSDRGNYEQYF
TRBV19,CASSLGQGGAGANVLTF
TRBV29-1,CSVRTRSSYNEQFF
TRBV4-1,CASSQVVGGSYNSPLHF